These T cell receptor beta chains were read from a single sample in a study of esophageal squamous cell carcinoma under preoperative chemotherapy. One entry per CDR3 protein, called by TCRdb with MiXCR from the PCR reads. The table includes tens of thousands of distinct CDR3 sequences, less than 65% detected once. This specimen was collected from a patient given preoperative chemotherapy. These receptors came from a human donor with esophageal squamous cell carcinoma. The donor label of this sample is uncertain. CDR3s include the opening cysteine and the closing phenylalanine or tryptophan. The order of the fields is J gene, D gene, V gene, clone size, CDR3 DNA, CDR3 protein. D genes are given only for firm matches. Clone size appears in some rows only: once, few, many, or a class for an expanded clone.

TRBJ2-7 | . | TRBV7-9 | . | TGTGCCAGCAGCTCCCTAGAGCAGTACTTC | CASSSLEQYF
TRBJ2-1 | TRBD2 | TRBV10-2 | medium-sized | TGCGCCACTTTAGCGGGGCAGTACAATGAGCAGTTCTTC | CATLAGQYNEQFF
TRBJ2-1 | . | TRBV5-1 | . | TGCGCCAGCAGCTCACGAGGAGATGAGCAGTTCTTC | CASSSRGDEQFF
TRBJ1-2 | . | TRBV7-2 | . | TGTGCCAGCAGCCCCGGGGCAGGGGATGTCGGCTATGGCTACACCTTC | CASSPGAGDVGYGYTF
TRBJ2-3 | TRBD2 | TRBV7-8 | . | TGTGCCAGCCGCAACCCAGCGGGGGGAGCCAGAAATATGCAGTATTTT | CASRNPAGGARNMQYF
TRBJ2-7 | . | TRBV11-3 | . | TGTGCCAGCAGCTTAGACAGAGACTACGAGCAGTACTTC | CASSLDRDYEQYF
TRBJ2-7 | . | TRBV7-8 | medium-sized | TGTGCCAGCAGTTGGGGGGCCTCCTACGAGCAGTACTTC | CASSWGASYEQYF
TRBJ2-5 | . | TRBV6-1 | once | TGTGCCAGCGGGGGCAACGGGGGCGGTGACCAAGAGACCCAGTACTTC | CASGGNGGGDQETQYF
TRBJ2-7 | . | TRBV7-2 | . | TGTGCCAGCAGGGGTCGTGGGGGCCGTGACACAGAGACGCAGTACTTC | CASRGRGGRDTETQYF
TRBJ1-2 | . | TRBV6-5 | many | TGTGCCAGCAGTTACAACAGGGCGTATGGCTACACCTTC | CASSYNRAYGYTF
TRBJ2-7 | TRBD1 | TRBV6-1 | many | TGTGCCAGCAGGGGACAGGGGAGTTTCGAGCAGTACTTC | CASRGQGSFEQYF
TRBJ2-1 | TRBD1 | TRBV7-3 | many | TGTGCCAGCAGTCCCGGGACAGGGGGATACGAGCAGTTCTTC | CASSPGTGGYEQFF
TRBJ2-1 | TRBD1 | TRBV7-9 | many | TGTGCCAGCAGCTCCCGGACAGGGACGATATACAATGAGCAGTTCTTC | CASSSRTGTIYNEQFF
TRBJ2-3 | . | TRBV19 | few | TGTGCCGTTCGGAACCCCACCACAGATACGCAGTATTTT | CAVRNPTTDTQYF
TRBJ2-5 | . | TRBV7-9 | . | TGTGCCGGGAGCGCGGTGCGTGACCAAGAGACCCAGTACTTC | CAGSAVRDQETQYF
TRBJ2-5 | TRBD2 | TRBV6-5 | . | TGTGCCAGCAGTTTCAAAACTAGCGGGACCTTCAATGAGCAGTACTTC | CASSFKTSGTFNEQYF
TRBJ2-3 | TRBD2 | TRBV11-3 | . | TGTGCCAGCAGCTTACCAGCGGGGGAAAGCACAGATACGCAGTATTTT | CASSLPAGESTDTQYF
TRBJ2-1 | . | TRBV7-8 | few | TGTGCCAGCAGCCGAAGCAGTGGCTCCTACAATGAGCAGTTCTTC | CASSRSSGSYNEQFF
TRBJ1-6 | TRBD1 | TRBV7-3 | many | TGTGCCAGCAGCTTAGTGGACAGGGGAAATTCACCCCTCCACTTT | CASSLVDRGNSPLHF
TRBJ2-1 | . | TRBV11-3 | . | TGTGCCAGCAGCTTAGGTAGAGGGCTGAATGAGCAGTTCTTC | CASSLGRGLNEQFF
TRBJ2-3 | . | TRBV12-5 | once | TGTGCTAGCGGAAAGTGGGGGGCCGCCAAAGACACGCAGTATTTT | CASGKWGAAKDTQYF
TRBJ2-7 | TRBD2 | TRBV7-3 | . | TGTGCCAGCAGCGCCCGGGAGGGCCCCGATGAGCAGTACTTC | CASSAREGPDEQYF
TRBJ2-2 | TRBD2 | TRBV24-1 | few | TGTGCCACCAGTGAAGATAGCGGGGCCGGGGAGCTGTTTTTT | CATSEDSGAGELFF